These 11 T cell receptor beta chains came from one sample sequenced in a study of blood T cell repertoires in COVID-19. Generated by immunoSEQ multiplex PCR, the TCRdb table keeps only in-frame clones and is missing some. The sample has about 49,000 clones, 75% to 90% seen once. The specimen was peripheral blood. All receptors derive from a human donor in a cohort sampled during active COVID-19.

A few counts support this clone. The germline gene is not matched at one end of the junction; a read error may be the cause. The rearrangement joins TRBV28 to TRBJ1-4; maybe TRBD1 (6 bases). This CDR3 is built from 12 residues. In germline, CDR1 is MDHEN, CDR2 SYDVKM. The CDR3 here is CASSFNQGRDHF. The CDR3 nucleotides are TGTGCCAGCAGTTTCAATCAGGGGAGGGACCATTTT.

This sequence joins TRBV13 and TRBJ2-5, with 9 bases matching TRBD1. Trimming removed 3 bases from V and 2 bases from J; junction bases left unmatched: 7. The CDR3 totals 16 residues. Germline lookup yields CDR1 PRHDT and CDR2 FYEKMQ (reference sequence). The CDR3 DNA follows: TGTGCCAGCAGCTTGGTCGGGACAGGGACACAAGAGACCCAGTACTTC. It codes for CASSLVGTGTQETQYF.

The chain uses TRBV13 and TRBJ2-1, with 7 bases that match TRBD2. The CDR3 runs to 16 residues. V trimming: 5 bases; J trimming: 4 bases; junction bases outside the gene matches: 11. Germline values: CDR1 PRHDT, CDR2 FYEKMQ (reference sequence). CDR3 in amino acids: CASSHHGTTMYNEQFF. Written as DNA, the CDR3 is TGTGCCAGCAGCCATCACGGGACTACGATGTACAATGAGCAGTTCTTC.

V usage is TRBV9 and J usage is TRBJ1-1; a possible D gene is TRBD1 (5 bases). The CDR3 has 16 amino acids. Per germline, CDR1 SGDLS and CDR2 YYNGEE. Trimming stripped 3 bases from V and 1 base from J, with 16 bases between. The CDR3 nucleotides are TGTGCCAGCAGCGCCCGCCTAGACAGACCGAACACTGAAGCTTTCTTT. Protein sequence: CASSARLDRPNTEAFF.

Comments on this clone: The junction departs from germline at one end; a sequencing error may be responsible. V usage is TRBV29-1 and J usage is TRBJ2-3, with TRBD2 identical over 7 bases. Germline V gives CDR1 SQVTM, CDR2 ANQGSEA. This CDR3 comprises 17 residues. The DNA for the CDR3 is TGCAGCGTCGAAGGGCGACGCGGGGGACTCTCCACAGATACGCAGTATTTT. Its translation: CSVEGRRGGLSTDTQYF.

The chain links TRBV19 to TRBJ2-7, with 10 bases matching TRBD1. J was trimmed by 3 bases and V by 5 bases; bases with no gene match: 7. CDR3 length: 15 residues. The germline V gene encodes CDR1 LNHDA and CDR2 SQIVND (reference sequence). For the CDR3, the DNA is TGTGCCAGTAGTTCCGGGACAGGGGAAGTCTACGAGCAGTACTTC. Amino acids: CASSSGTGEVYEQYF.

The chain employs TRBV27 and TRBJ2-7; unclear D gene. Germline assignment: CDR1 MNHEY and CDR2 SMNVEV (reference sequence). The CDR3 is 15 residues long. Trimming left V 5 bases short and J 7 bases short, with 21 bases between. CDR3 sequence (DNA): TGTGCCAGCAGTCCACTCCGGGTTATGTCTATGGAGCAGTACTTC. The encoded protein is CASSPLRVMSMEQYF.

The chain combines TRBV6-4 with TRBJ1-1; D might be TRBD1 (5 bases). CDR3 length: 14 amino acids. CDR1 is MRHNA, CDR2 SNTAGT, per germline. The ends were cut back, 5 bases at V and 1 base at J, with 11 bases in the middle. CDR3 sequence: CASSPQVWNTEAFF. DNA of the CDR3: TGTGCCAGCAGTCCACAGGTCTGGAACACTGAAGCTTTCTTT.

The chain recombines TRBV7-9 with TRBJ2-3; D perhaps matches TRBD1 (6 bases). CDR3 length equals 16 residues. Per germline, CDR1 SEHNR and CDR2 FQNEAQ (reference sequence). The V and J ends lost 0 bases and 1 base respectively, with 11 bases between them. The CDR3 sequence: CASSLAQGSGTDTQYF. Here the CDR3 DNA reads TGTGCCAGCAGCTTAGCCCAGGGGTCGGGCACAGATACGCAGTATTTT.

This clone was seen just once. Here the CDR3 reads CASSPRPGRTGYTF. In DNA form, the CDR3 reads TGTGCCAGCAGCCCGCGACCGGGGAGGACTGGCTACACCTTC. The chain has TRBV5-4 and TRBJ1-2; D unresolved. Trimming stripped 4 bases from V and 7 bases from J, with 17 bases between. The length of the CDR3 is 14 residues. In germline, CDR1 is SGHNT, CDR2 YYREEE (reference sequence).

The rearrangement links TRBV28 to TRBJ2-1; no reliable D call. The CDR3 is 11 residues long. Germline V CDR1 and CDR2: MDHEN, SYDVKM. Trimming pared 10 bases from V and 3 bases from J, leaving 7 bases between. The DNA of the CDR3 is TGTGCCATCTTCAGCTACAATGAGCAGTTCTTC. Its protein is CAIFSYNEQFF. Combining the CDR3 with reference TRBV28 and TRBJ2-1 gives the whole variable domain DVKVTQSSRYLVKRTGEKVFLECVQDMDHENMFWYRQDPGLGLRLIYFSYDVKMKEKGDIPEGYSVSREKKERFSLILESASTNQTSMYLCAIFSYNEQFFGPGTRLTVL.